The 17 T cell receptor beta chains given below trace back to one sample, sequenced in a study of shared clonotypes between healthy human individuals. The assay was immunoSEQ multiplex PCR, and TCRdb's table has in-frame clones only and misses some. The sample has about 800,000 clones; approximately 96% are singletons. CD45RO-negative, CCR7-selected cells formed the naive CD8 fraction, which excluded terminally differentiated effector memory CD45RA+ cells. The sample taken for sequencing was naive CD8+ T cells sorted from blood. The receptors originated from a man aged 25 to 45 in good health.

For this clone: Other DNA sequences in the same sample also yield this CDR3. The chain uses TRBV4-3 and TRBJ2-3; TRBD2 aligns across 9 bases. V lost 0 bases and J lost 1; bases outside the gene matches: 2. Germline V gene lookup returns CDR1 LGHNA and CDR2 YSLEER. The CDR3 spans 16 residues. CDR3: CASSQELAGGTDTQYF. The CDR3 nucleotides are TGCGCCAGCAGCCAAGAATTAGCGGGAGGCACAGATACGCAGTATTTT.

The chain joins TRBV27 to TRBJ1-2; maybe TRBD1 (5 bases). This CDR3 contains 14 residues. Trimming left V 5 bases short and J 4 bases short, with 14 bases between. Germline-derived CDR1 and CDR2 are MNHEY and SMNVEV (reference sequence). This CDR3 is CASSAWDGLYGYTF. The CDR3 DNA follows: TGTGCCAGCAGTGCCTGGGACGGACTCTATGGCTACACCTTC.

This chain links TRBV11-2 with TRBJ2-7; 7 bases are shared with TRBD2. Germline V CDR1 and CDR2: SGHAT, FQNNGV. V shed 0 bases, J shed 2 bases, and the junction held 4 bases outside the gene matches. The CDR3 is made up of 15 amino acids. The CDR3 sequence is CASSLDGLGAYEQYF. The CDR3 region has the DNA TGTGCCAGCAGCTTAGATGGACTAGGGGCCTACGAGCAGTACTTC.

J is TRBJ2-5 and V is TRBV27; 7 nucleotides match TRBD1. This CDR3 is 15 amino acids long. Germline-derived CDR1 and CDR2 are MNHEY and SMNVEV (reference sequence). The J segment lost 5 bases and the V segment lost 6 bases, leaving 12 bases of the junction unmatched. Here the CDR3 DNA reads TGTGCCAGCAGCTCTCTACAGGGGCTCAGGGAGACCCAGTACTTC. This gives the protein CASSSLQGLRETQYF.

The chain carries TRBV5-6 and TRBJ2-1; the D is unclear. The length of the CDR3 is 11 residues. V lost 2 bases, J lost 6 bases, and 3 bases lay in between. The germline CDR1 and CDR2 sequences are SGHDT and YYEEEE. The CDR3 region is CASSFINEQFF. DNA for the CDR3: TGTGCCAGCAGCTTCATCAATGAGCAGTTCTTC.

The rearrangement links TRBV19 to TRBJ1-2; 7 bases agree with TRBD1. V lost 6 bases, J lost 7 bases, and 11 bases stayed unmatched. Germline-derived CDR1 and CDR2 are LNHDA and SQIVND (reference sequence). The CDR3 runs to 14 residues. CDR3 residues: CASSLTQGWFGYTF. CDR3 bases: TGTGCCAGTAGCCTAACACAGGGGTGGTTTGGCTACACCTTC.

The chain joins TRBV5-1 to TRBJ2-3; 11 bases are a match to TRBD2. The ends lost 3 bases at V and 0 bases at J; junction bases unmatched: 6. CDR1 and CDR2 (germline): SGHRS, YFSETQ. This CDR3 contains 17 residues. The CDR3 sequence: CASSSETSGTSTDTQYF. CDR3 nucleotides: TGCGCCAGCAGCTCCGAGACTAGCGGGACTAGCACAGATACGCAGTATTTT.

The chain uses TRBV9 and TRBJ1-1, with D tentatively TRBD1 (5 bases). The CDR3 runs to 16 residues. Trimming stripped 3 bases from V and 2 bases from J, with 17 bases between. Germline CDR1 reads SGDLS; CDR2 reads YYNGEE. As DNA, the CDR3 is TGTGCCAGCAGCGCACTGAACCGGGGCCTAAACACTGAAGCTTTCTTT. Translation: CASSALNRGLNTEAFF. Full variable domain (outside the CDR3, taken from reference TRBV9 and TRBJ1-1): DSGVTQTPKHLITATGQRVTLRCSPRSGDLSVYWYQQSLDQGLQFLIQYYNGEERAKGNILERFSAQQFPDLHSELNLSSLELGDSALYFCASSALNRGLNTEAFFGQGTRLTVV.

The CDR3 protein is CASSSTGTTYEQYF. The CDR3 nucleotides read TGTGCCAGCAGCTCAACTGGGACAACCTACGAGCAGTACTTC. The genes are TRBV5-4 and TRBJ2-7; a weak D match, TRBD1 (6 bases). Trimming stripped 3 bases from V and 2 bases from J, with 12 bases between. There are 14 residues in the CDR3. CDR1 SGHNT and CDR2 YYREEE come from the germline V gene (reference sequence).

V is TRBV9 and J is TRBJ1-3; D might be TRBD1 (6 bases). Germline V CDR1 and CDR2: SGDLS, YYNGEE. The CDR3 is made up of 18 amino acids. Trimming cost V 0 bases and J 0 bases, with 16 bases left between them. Written as DNA, the CDR3 is TGTGCCAGCAGCGTAGCAGGGGCGCCCCCCTCCTCTGGAAACACCATATATTTT. This translates into CASSVAGAPPSSGNTIYF.

This chain links TRBV15 with TRBJ2-7; possibly TRBD1 or TRBD2 for D (5 bases each). This CDR3 spans 16 amino acids. CDR1 and CDR2 from the germline V gene are LNHNV and YYDKDF (reference sequence). The V end was cut by 5 bases, the J end by 0 bases, with 17 bases between. The CDR3 region is CATSGGGPGNSYEQYF. The CDR3 coding sequence is TGTGCCACCAGCGGTGGAGGACCAGGGAACTCCTACGAGCAGTACTTC.

The rearrangement joins TRBV29-1 to TRBJ1-2; 7 nucleotides align to TRBD1. The CDR3 length is 12 residues. Germline V gene sequence: CDR1 SQVTM, CDR2 ANQGSEA. The CDR3 loop reads CRALGTDYGYTF. For the CDR3, the DNA is TGCAGAGCTCTGGGGACAGATTATGGCTACACCTTC.

Comment on this clone: Other DNA sequences of this sample code for an identical CDR3. The chain uses TRBV5-8 and TRBJ2-1; 11 bases are a match to TRBD2. Germline values: CDR1 SGHTS, CDR2 YDEGEE. This CDR3 spans 15 amino acids. With V trimmed by 4 bases and J by 3 bases, 3 bases remained unmatched. The CDR3 DNA sequence: TGTGCCAGCAGCCTAGGGACTAGCGGCTACAATGAGCAGTTCTTC. Translation gives CASSLGTSGYNEQFF.

As for this clone: Other nucleotide sequences in the sample specify the same CDR3. The CDR3 loop reads CASSLGLAGYNEQFF. The CDR3 DNA sequence: TGTGCCAGCAGCTTAGGCCTAGCGGGATACAATGAGCAGTTCTTC. The chain links TRBV11-2 to TRBJ2-1; 9 bases agree with TRBD2. After removal of 1 base from V and 4 bases from J, the junction contained 2 bases not matched to a gene. The germline CDR1 and CDR2 sequences are SGHAT and FQNNGV. The CDR3 totals 15 residues.

The gene calls are TRBV5-1 and TRBJ2-5; 7 nucleotides agree with TRBD1. Germline V lookup: CDR1 SGHRS, CDR2 YFSETQ. The CDR3 has 19 residues. Trimming cost V 0 bases and J 1 base; bases outside gene matches: 15. The CDR3 region is CASSLAVTGAKIGQETQYF. The CDR3 region has the DNA TGCGCCAGCAGCTTGGCCGTCACAGGGGCAAAGATAGGCCAAGAGACCCAGTACTTC.

The rearrangement joins TRBV7-9 to TRBJ2-7; no definite D call. V lost 1 base, J lost 3 bases, and 13 bases lay in between. Germline CDR1 and CDR2: SEHNR and FQNEAQ (reference sequence). The CDR3 is 15 amino acids. The CDR3 DNA reads TGTGCCAGCAGCTTAGACCCTTTTACGGGCTACGAGCAGTACTTC. This encodes CASSLDPFTGYEQYF. The full variable domain, rest sourced from reference TRBV7-9 and TRBJ2-7, is DTGVSQNPRHKITKRGQNVTFRCDPISEHNRLYWYRQTLGQGPEFLTYFQNEAQLEKSRLLSDRFSAERPKGSFSTLEIQRTEQGDSAMYLCASSLDPFTGYEQYFGPGTRLTVT.

The chain carries TRBV2 and TRBJ2-1, with no clear D. This CDR3 has 14 amino acids. Germline V gene lookup returns CDR1 SNHLY and CDR2 FYNNEI. The V end lost 11 bases, the J end lost 7 bases, and 21 bases lay between the germline ends. As DNA, the CDR3 is TGTGCCGGCCTCGGAAGCTTGGACCTTAATGAGCAGTTCTTC. Translating gives CAGLGSLDLNEQFF.